Below are 3 T cell receptor beta chains sequenced from a single sample in a study of blood T cell repertoires in COVID-19. The method was immunoSEQ multiplex PCR; TCRdb's version includes in-frame clones alone and lacks a portion of them. This table has tens of thousands of clones, around nine tenths appearing once. The sequenced sample was peripheral blood. The receptors were gathered from a man aged 45-65 years with acute or convalescent COVID-19.

This chain links TRBV7-9 with TRBJ1-2; unclear D gene. This CDR3 is 14 amino acids long. CDR1 is SEHNR, CDR2 FQNEAQ, per germline (reference sequence). V lost 1 base and J 3 bases, leaving 9 bases between the germline ends. CDR3 residues: CASSLGWSDYGYTF. The CDR3 DNA reads as TGTGCCAGCAGCTTAGGATGGTCGGACTATGGCTACACCTTC.

The chain has TRBV15 and TRBJ1-2; 8 bases align to TRBD1. The CDR3 has 13 amino acids. Germline V gene data show CDR1 as LNHNV and CDR2 as YYDKDF (reference sequence). Losses at the gene ends were 7 bases for V and 4 bases for J; bases not matched to a gene: 5. CDR3 amino acids: CATTPTGVYGYTF. CDR3 nucleotide sequence: TGTGCCACCACCCCGACAGGGGTCTATGGCTACACCTTC.

The chain links TRBV18 to TRBJ2-5; 12 nucleotides agree with TRBD2. The CDR3 is 17 residues long. The germline gives CDR1 KGHSH, CDR2 LQKENI. Losses at the gene ends were 5 bases for V and 3 bases for J; bases not matched to a gene: 10. The DNA of the CDR3 is TGTGCCAGCTCATCAACAGGGCGACTAGCGGGGGAAGAGACCCAGTACTTC. It encodes CASSSTGRLAGEETQYF. The full variable domain, rest sourced from reference TRBV18 and TRBJ2-5, is NAGVMQNPRHLVRRRGQEARLRCSPMKGHSHVYWYRQLPEEGLKFMVYLQKENIIDESGMPKERFSAEFPKEGPSILRIQQVVRGDSAAYFCASSSTGRLAGEETQYFGPGTRLLVL.